The clone carrying this TCR beta chain turned up a few times. The data stem from a study of identical twins. TCRdb recomputed calls from the 5' RACE reads with MiXCR, one row per CDR3 protein. The sample holds under 900,000 distinct CDR3 sequences, roughly 18% seen once. Germline-derived CDR1 and CDR2 are MNHEY and SVGEGT. The V end was cut by 7 bases, the J end by 6 bases, with 13 bases between. This CDR3 region has 13 residues. This sample also appeared in a second study, on T cells expressing NK-cell markers. That publication notes: Alpha-beta TCR T cells were the sole sorting target in several experiments, owing to an anti-gamma-delta TCR antibody.

The chain has TRBV6-2 or TRBV6-3 and TRBJ1-5, with a possible D match to TRBD1 (6 bases). Sequenced input: PBMCs. The source of this sequence is a woman aged 18-35 years in good health. The CDR3 DNA reads TGTGCCAGCAAGAACACAGGGCCTCAGCCCCAGCATTTT. Protein product: CASKNTGPQPQHF.